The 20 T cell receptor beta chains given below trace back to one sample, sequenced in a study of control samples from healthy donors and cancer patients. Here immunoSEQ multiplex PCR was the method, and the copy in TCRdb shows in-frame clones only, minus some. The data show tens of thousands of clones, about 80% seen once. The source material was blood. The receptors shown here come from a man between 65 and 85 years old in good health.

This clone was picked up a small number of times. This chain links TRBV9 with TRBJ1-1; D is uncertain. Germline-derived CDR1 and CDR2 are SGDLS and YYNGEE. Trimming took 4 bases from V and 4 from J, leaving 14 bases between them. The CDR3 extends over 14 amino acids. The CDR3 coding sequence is TGTGCCAGCAGCCTCGATCCAACGGGCACTGAAGCTTTCTTT. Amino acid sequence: CASSLDPTGTEAFF.

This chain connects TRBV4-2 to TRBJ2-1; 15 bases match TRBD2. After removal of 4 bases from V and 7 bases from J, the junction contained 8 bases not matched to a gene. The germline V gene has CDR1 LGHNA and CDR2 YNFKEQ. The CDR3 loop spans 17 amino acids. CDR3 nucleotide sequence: TGTGCCAGCAGCCGCGGACTAGCGGGGGGGACGAGTAATGAGCAGTTCTTC. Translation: CASSRGLAGGTSNEQFF.

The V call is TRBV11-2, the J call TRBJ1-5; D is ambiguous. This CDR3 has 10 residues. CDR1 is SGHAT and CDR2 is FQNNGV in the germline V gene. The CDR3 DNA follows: TGTCCAGATGGCAATCAGCCCCAGCATTTT. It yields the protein CPDGNQPQHF.

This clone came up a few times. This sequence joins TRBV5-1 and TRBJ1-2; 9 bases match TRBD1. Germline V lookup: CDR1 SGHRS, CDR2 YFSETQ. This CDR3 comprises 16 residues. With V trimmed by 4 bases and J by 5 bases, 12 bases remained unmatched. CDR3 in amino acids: CASSPIGDRVGYGYTF. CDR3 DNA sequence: TGCGCCAGCAGCCCGATAGGGGACAGGGTAGGGTATGGCTACACCTTC. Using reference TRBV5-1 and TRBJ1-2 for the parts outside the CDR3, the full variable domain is KAGVTQTPRYLIKTRGQQVTLSCSPISGHRSVSWYQQTPGQGLQFLFEYFSETQRNKGNFPGRFSGRQFSNSRSEMNVSTLELGDSALYLCASSPIGDRVGYGYTFGSGTRLTVV.

This chain's CDR3 is CASSLSPQGASRYGYTF. The CDR3 bases are TGTGCCAGCAGTTTATCCCCTCAGGGGGCTAGTCGCTATGGCTACACCTTC. This chain connects TRBV28 to TRBJ1-2; 8 bases are a match to TRBD1. The CDR3 consists of 17 residues. Germline V gene sequence: CDR1 MDHEN, CDR2 SYDVKM. V lost 1 base, J lost 4 bases, and 11 bases stayed unmatched.

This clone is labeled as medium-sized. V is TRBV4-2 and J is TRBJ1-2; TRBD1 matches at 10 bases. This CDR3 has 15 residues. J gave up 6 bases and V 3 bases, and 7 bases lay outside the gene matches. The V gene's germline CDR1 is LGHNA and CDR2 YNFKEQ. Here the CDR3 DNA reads TGTGCCAGCAGCCAGACAGGGGGCGAGGCGAATGGCTACACCTTC. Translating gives CASSQTGGEANGYTF.

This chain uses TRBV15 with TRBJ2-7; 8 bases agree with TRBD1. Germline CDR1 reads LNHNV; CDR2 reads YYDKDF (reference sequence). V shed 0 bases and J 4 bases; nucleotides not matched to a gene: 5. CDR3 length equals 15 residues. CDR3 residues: CATSRDPGGWYEQYF. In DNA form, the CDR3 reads TGTGCCACCAGCAGAGACCCAGGGGGCTGGTACGAGCAGTACTTC.

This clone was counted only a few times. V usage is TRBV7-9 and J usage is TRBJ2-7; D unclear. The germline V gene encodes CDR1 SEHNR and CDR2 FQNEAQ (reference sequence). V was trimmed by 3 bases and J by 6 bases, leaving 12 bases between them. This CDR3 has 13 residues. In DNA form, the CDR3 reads TGTGCCAGCAGCTTGCCCAACGTGGTCGAGCAGTACTTC. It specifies CASSLPNVVEQYF.

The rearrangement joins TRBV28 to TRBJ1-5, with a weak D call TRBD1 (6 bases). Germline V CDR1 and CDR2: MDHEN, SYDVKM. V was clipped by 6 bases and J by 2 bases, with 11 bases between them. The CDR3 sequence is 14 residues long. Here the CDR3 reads CASSPRTGNQPQHF. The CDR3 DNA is TGTGCCAGCAGCCCACGGACAGGCAATCAGCCCCAGCATTTT.

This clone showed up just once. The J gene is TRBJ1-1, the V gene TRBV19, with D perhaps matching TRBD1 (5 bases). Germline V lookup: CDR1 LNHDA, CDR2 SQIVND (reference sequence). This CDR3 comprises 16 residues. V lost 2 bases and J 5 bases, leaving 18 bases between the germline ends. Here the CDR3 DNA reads TGTGCCAGTAGTATAAAATCGGGAGGGGCGAGGACTGAAGCTTTCTTT. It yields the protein CASSIKSGGARTEAFF.

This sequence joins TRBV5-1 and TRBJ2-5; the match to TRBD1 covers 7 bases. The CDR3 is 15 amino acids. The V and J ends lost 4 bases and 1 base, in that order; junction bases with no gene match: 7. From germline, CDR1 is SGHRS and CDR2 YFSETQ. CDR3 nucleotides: TGCGCCAGCAGCCCCAGACAGGGCTCCCAAGAGACCCAGTACTTC. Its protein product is CASSPRQGSQETQYF.

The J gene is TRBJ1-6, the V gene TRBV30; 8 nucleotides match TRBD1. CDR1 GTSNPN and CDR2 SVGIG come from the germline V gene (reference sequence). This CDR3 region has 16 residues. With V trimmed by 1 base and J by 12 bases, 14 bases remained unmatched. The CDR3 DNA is TGTGCCTGGAGTGCCTACCGCCGCTACAGGGGGAGACCCCTCCACTTT. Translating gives CAWSAYRRYRGRPLHF.

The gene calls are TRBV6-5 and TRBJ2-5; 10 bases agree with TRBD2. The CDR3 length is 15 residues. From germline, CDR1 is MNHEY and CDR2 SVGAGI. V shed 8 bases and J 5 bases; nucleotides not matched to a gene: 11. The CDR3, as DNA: TGTGCCAGCGGGCTATATAGCGGGGGGAGCGAGACCCAGTACTTC. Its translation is CASGLYSGGSETQYF.

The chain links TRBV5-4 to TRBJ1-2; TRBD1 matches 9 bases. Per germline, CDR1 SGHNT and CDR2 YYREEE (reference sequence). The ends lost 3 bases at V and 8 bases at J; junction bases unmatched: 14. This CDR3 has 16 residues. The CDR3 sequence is CASSSRRGDRDKGYTF. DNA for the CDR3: TGTGCCAGCAGCTCTAGGAGGGGGGACAGGGATAAGGGCTACACCTTC.

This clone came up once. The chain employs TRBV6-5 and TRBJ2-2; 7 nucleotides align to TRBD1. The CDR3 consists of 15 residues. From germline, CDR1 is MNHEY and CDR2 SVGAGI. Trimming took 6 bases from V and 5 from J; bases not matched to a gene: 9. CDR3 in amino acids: CASRKKGAGTGELFF. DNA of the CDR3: TGTGCCAGCAGAAAAAAGGGGGCAGGGACCGGGGAGCTGTTTTTT.

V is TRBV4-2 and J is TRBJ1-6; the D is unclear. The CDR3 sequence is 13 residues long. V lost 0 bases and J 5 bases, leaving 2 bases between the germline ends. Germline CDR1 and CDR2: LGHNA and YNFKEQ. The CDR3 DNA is TGTGCCAGCAGCCAAGACAATAATTCACCCCTCCACTTT. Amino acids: CASSQDNNSPLHF.

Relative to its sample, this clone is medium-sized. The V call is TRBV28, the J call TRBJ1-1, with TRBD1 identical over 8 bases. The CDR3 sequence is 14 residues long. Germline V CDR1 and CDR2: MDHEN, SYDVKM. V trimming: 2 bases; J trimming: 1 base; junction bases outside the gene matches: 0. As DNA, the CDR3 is TGTGCCAGCAGTTTACAGGGGGCGAACACTGAAGCTTTCTTT. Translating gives CASSLQGANTEAFF.

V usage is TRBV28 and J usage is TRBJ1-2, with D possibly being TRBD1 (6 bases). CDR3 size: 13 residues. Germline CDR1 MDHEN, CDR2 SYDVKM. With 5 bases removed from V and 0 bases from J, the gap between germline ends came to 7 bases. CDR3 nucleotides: TGTGCCAGCAGTGGGGGCACTAACTATGGCTACACCTTC. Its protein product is CASSGGTNYGYTF.

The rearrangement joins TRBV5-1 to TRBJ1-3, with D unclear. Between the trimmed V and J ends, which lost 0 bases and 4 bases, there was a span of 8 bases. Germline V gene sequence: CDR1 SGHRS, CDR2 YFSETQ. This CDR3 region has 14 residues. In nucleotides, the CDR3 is TGCGCCAGCAGCTTGGGGACGGACGGAAACACCATATATTTT. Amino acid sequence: CASSLGTDGNTIYF.

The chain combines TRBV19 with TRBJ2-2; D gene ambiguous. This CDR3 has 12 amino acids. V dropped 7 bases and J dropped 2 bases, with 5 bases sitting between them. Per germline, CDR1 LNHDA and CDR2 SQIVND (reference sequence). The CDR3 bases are TGTGCCAGTAAAGGCAACACCGGGGAGCTGTTTTTT. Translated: CASKGNTGELFF.